Reported below is one T cell receptor (beta chain). Its antigen remains unidentified. Base qualities were left out, and no much larger clone turns up one base away. This sample's time point label indicates: baseline before first vaccination. The vaccinee samples were drawn from two UK trials, COV001 and COV002, one of which was a single-blind randomized controlled phase 2/3 trial testing AZD1222 (ChAdOx1 nCoV-19) in healthy adults. For TCRbeta chain sequencing, PBMC samples were collected from trial participants at day 0 and at day 28 after the second dose. The CDR3 regions of human TCRbeta chains were subjected to immunosequencing. For the original study's pipeline: TCRs in the repertoires were matched against a reference library of SARS-CoV-2-specific TCRs that had been generated with the MIRA antigen-specificity platform. Breadth was defined as the fraction of unique TCRs that were SARS-CoV-2-associated. Depth was defined as the fraction of total T cells that were SARS-CoV-2-associated. Using the MIRA data, each spike-specific TCR was assigned both to the spike region to which the TCR was reactive and to a CD4 or CD8 class. Log10-transformed breadth and depth values were compared by one-way ANOVA with Sidak's multiple comparisons tests. This is the immuneACCESS table as TCRdb keeps it, with only in-frame sequences that have V and J called. A part of the clones is gone; compared with another copy, unresolved V genes explain less than half, and the rest is unexplained. V, J and clone size derive from that table, while D and trimming were established from the DNA sequence. Present in this sample are about 110,000 clones, 75% to 90% of which were seen just once. Roughly 5.3% of the sample goes to the ten largest clones.

The data originate from a study of T cell responses to AZD1222 COVID-19 vaccine (dated by TCRdb to the early 2020s). For context, the study as a whole: AZD1222 recipients with second doses at about 4 weeks or about 12 weeks were pooled, because spike-specific TCR depth and breadth did not differ between schedules. TCR sequencing was performed for 230 to 250 trial participants, of whom 200 to 220 were given two doses of AZD1222 and some 26 were given two doses of MenACWY control vaccine. Trial participants were enrolled into age subgroups of 18-55, 56-69 and 70-plus years, which contained around 150, 28 and 57 TCR-sequenced participants, respectively. Study-wide conclusions, independent of this receptor: Spike-specific TCR breadth and depth rose significantly after two AZD1222 doses compared with day 0 and with MenACWY recipients. Because no day 14 peak-response samples were available, repertoires were characterized only after the peak T cell response. Nearly half of unique spike-specific TCRs reportedly recognized epitopes outside regions mutated in the B.1.351 and B.1.1.7 variants. In the small 56-69-year group, the increase in depth fell short of significance, most likely because of low power. Only six AZD1222 recipients were SARS-CoV-2 seropositive at baseline, limiting conclusions about previously exposed vaccinees. Participants were mostly white British and included more females than males, and it was suggested by the authors that clonal diversity may have been underestimated. The vaccine-associated CD4 TCRs covered the entire spike protein, and the dominant responses fell in regions 160-218 and 743-854.

CDR1 and CDR2 (SGHTA, FQGNSA) derive from the germline V gene. The CDR3 starts with the cysteine, ends with the phenylalanine, and has 13 residues. Only CDR3 DNA remains: 39 bases, in frame from the first base. The junction carries 10 bases between V and J, which are trimmed by 4 bases and 4 bases respectively. This material consisted of peripheral blood, taken on day 0 of AZD1222 vaccination. The TCR was taken from an adult in good health. This chain is built from TRBV7-2 and TRBJ1-2, with no reliable assignment of the D segment. The CDR3 protein sequence reads: CASSYPGTYGYTF. The sequenced DNA: TGTGCCAGCAGCTACCCAGGAACCTATGGCTACACCTTC.